Below, 2 T cell receptor beta chains from the same sample are listed, as sequenced in a study of follicular helper T cells after annual influenza vaccination (dated by TCRdb to about 2017). The time point label for this specimen denotes: 2014-2015 season, pre-vaccination. Library preparation used the immunoSEQ multiplex PCR assay. Not all clones reach the TCRdb copy of this immuneACCESS table, which keeps in-frame sequences only. Checked studies attribute under half of the gap to unresolved V genes and leave the rest unexplained. The sample table contains over 25,000 clones; only one count was recorded for approximately 80% of them. The top ten clonotypes cover roughly 1.2% of the sample. Sequenced here: CXCR5+ CD38- circulating T follicular helper cells from blood, sampled on the day of influenza vaccination. The intended sense of this specimen's cell subset or site label: circulating Tfh, non-naive CD4+CXCR5+PD-1+ (ICOS+CD38+ or ICOS-CD38-). These receptors came from an adult who received the influenza vaccine.

CDR3 region: CASSPTRDVGEKLFF. In nucleotides, the CDR3 is TGTGCCAGCAGTCCCACCAGGGATGTTGGTGAAAAACTGTTTTTT. V gene TRBV6-5 combines with J gene TRBJ1-4; perhaps TRBD1 as D (5 bases). Germline-derived CDR1 and CDR2 are MNHEY and SVGAGI. V lost 5 bases, J lost 7 bases, and 17 bases lay in between. This CDR3 contains 15 residues.

The chain employs TRBV5-1 and TRBJ2-2, with no clear D. This CDR3 is built from 14 residues. CDR1 and CDR2 from the germline V gene are SGHRS and YFSETQ. V gave up 0 bases and J gave up 4 bases, with 7 bases separating them. In DNA, the CDR3 is TGCGCCAGCAGCTTGGGAGGCACCACCGGGGAGCTGTTTTTT. Its protein is CASSLGGTTGELFF.